This T cell receptor beta chain was retrieved from a study of vaccination and CD4 T cells after COVID-19. Treatment denoted: roughly 10-day PBMC culture with coronavirus spike peptide pools or control peptides (ViraFEST assay). Concerning this clonotype itself: No antigen is known for it.

The CDR3 runs 14 residues. The V end was cut by 6 bases, the J end by 3 bases, with 13 bases between. Germline CDR1 SNHLY, CDR2 FYNNEI. Cultured CD4+ T-cell DNA underwent Oncomine TCR Beta short-read sequencing. In TCRdb, the PCR reads were re-called with MiXCR into one record per CDR3 protein. In the table there are approximately 13,000 distinct CDR3 sequences, 50% to 55% of which are singletons. This chain uses TRBV2 with TRBJ2-3; D is unresolved. Sequenced sample: CD4+ T cells from blood, cultured in vitro. The receptor's source is a human donor who had recovered from COVID-19. The CDR3 loop is CASRMTSPTDTQYF. As DNA, the CDR3 is TGTGCCAGCAGGATGACATCGCCGACAGATACGCAGTATTTT.